The entry that follows covers one TCR beta chain sequence. Sequencing used immunoSEQ multiplex PCR; TCRdb keeps in-frame clones, though not all of them. The table records about 170,000 clones, over 70% of them present only once. This specimen belongs to a study of blood T cell repertoires in COVID-19. CDR3 length: 12 amino acids. CDR1 is LGHDT and CDR2 is YNNKEL in the germline V gene (reference sequence). V was shortened by 1 base and J by 10 bases, with 10 bases between the two germline ends. V gene TRBV3-1 (or the pseudogene TRBV3-2) combines with J gene TRBJ1-1; D ambiguous. This receptor was obtained from an elderly woman with active or convalescent COVID-19. The source material was peripheral blood. CDR3 loop: CASSQVGRTAFF. CDR3 bases: TGTGCCAGCAGCCAAGTCGGGAGGACAGCTTTCTTT.